This T cell receptor beta chain originates from a study of shared clonotypes between healthy human individuals (dated by TCRdb to 2020 to 2022). Background on the whole study: A couple of women and three men aged 18 to 49 years were included in the cohort. Per donor, three plates each were used for CD4 naive and CD4 memory, two for CD8 naive, and one for CD8 memory. Blood TCR repertoires of roughly five healthy adults were deeply sequenced to estimate repertoire size and the extent of clonotype sharing between individuals. To increase sequencing depth and limit assay-specific biases, different laboratories used diverse techniques to prepare libraries and sequence TCR repertoires. Each donor's leukapheresis produced roughly between roughly 0.85 and 9.5 billion PBMCs. General conclusions and limits of the study: Sampling was restricted to blood, and TCR repertoires in tissue are likely to differ from TCR repertoires in blood. When four donors were compared, the shared fraction of clonotypes was approximately 5% for naive CD4, around 4% for naive CD8, roughly 2.5% for memory CD4, and roughly 0.43% for memory CD8. Because the study included only a small number of donors, the genetic and exposure-history diversity represented was limited. Based on pairwise subsampling, the degree of clonotype sharing among donors was expected to be affected by sequencing depth. Rarefaction of sorted-subset datasets indicated incomplete sequencing despite the large sequencing depth. Compared with non-shared clonotypes, the clonotypes found in all four sorted-subset donors had higher generation probabilities. Naive subsets generally had larger estimated clonotype richness than memory subsets did.

Healthy HIV-negative adults with no recently reported acute infections or vaccinations were included as donors. Only Caucasian adults living in Nashville, Tennessee, USA were represented among the donors. Magnetic negative selection was used to enrich CD4+ T cells, after which naive cells were positively selected on CD45RA and the negative fraction became the memory subset. Blood was obtained by leukapheresis, after which PBMCs were separated by Ficoll-Histopaque density gradient centrifugation and cryopreserved in liquid nitrogen vapor phase. Purity and quantity of every magnetically sorted T cell population were checked by analytical flow cytometry. Each sorted fraction had its genomic DNA isolated and then quantified by UV absorbance on a Nanodrop 2000c. A note on this clone: The target of this receptor is not known. Base qualities are not provided; no much larger clone lies one nucleotide away.

Sequences MRHNA (CDR1) and SNTAGT (CDR2) are obtained from the germline V gene. The CDR3 spans 14 residues, from the cysteine through the phenylalanine. CDR3 DNA only is kept here, 42 bases in frame from base 1. The V and J ends are trimmed by 3 bases and 2 bases, leaving 7 bases between them. Using the deep immunoSEQ assay, TCR CDR3 regions were amplified from genomic DNA by multiplex PCR. Extracted genomic DNA from each cell subset was spread evenly across all wells of several immunoSEQ 96-well plates, with each plate serving as a replicate. For sorted subsets, each replicate PCR was loaded with roughly 190 ng genomic DNA, equivalent to 30,000 or so T cell genomes. Purified libraries were quantified with a Qubit 3.0 fluorometer, sized on a Bioanalyzer 2100, and re-quantified with the KAPA Library Quantification kit. A separate single-read 150-cycle Illumina NextSeq 550 flow cell was used to sequence each immunoSEQ 96-well plate. In the original analysis: The immunoSEQ output contained only junctional sequences without quality scores, so filtering could not match that applied to full-length reads. Sequences were annotated with PyIR, a Python wrapper for IgBLAST v1.9, using IMGT germline references to assign V/J genes and CDR3. Reads with weak V/J assignments (E-value above 1e-6), missing CDR3, stop codons, out-of-frame junctions, or ambiguous translated residues were removed. V3J clonotypes were defined by identical inferred V gene, J gene, and CDR3 amino acid sequence. Percentage overlap between repertoires was calculated by dividing the number of shared unique clonotypes by the size of the smaller repertoire. Richness of each repertoire was evaluated using RTK rarefaction, the Chao1 estimator, and Recon v2.1 estimates of unobserved clonotypes. For all TCRbeta clonotypes obtained by the gDNA method from a few donors, generation probabilities were computed with OLGA. Entries here come from immuneACCESS through TCRdb and include only in-frame sequences with V and J called. Some clones fail to appear in such tables; in the studies checked, an unresolved V gene covers under half of the shortfall, and the cause of the remainder is unknown. The V and J calls and clone size are taken from that table; D and trimming were inferred from the DNA. In all, the sample holds hundreds of thousands of clones, and more than 95% of those were seen once. Of the sample, about 0.057% falls within the top ten clones.

Sequenced material: naive CD4+ T cells sorted from blood. Per the publication, the cell subset or site label means: CD45RA+ positively selected. The chain is made from TRBV6-4 and TRBJ2-2; confidence is insufficient to name the D gene. The origin of this receptor is a woman aged 25 to 39 in good health. The sequenced DNA: TGTGCCAGCAGTGATCGTCCTAACACCGGGGAGCTGTTTTTT. This is translated as CASSDRPNTGELFF.